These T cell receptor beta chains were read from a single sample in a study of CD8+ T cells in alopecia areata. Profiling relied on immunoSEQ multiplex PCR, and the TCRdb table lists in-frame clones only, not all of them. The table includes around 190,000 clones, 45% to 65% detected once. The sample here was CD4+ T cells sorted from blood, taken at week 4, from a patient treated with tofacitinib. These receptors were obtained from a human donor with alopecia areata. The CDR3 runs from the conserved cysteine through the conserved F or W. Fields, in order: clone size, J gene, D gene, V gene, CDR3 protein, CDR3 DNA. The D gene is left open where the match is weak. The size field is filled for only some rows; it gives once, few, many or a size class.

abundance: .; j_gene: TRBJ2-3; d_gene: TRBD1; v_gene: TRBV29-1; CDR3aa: CSVGRDRVEDTQYF; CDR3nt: TGCAGCGTTGGTAGGGACAGGGTCGAGGATACGCAGTATTTT
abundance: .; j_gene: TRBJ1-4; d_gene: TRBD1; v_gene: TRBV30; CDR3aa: CASGRGTANEKLFF; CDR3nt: TGTGCCTCGGGACGCGGGACAGCGAATGAAAAACTGTTTTTT
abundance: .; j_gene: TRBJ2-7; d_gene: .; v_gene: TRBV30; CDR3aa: CAWSVQGFVNEQYF; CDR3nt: TGTGCCTGGAGTGTACAGGGTTTTGTAAACGAGCAGTACTTC
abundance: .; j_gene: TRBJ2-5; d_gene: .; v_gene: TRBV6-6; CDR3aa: CASRQGKTQYF; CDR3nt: TGTGCCAGCAGACAGGGAAAGACCCAGTACTTC
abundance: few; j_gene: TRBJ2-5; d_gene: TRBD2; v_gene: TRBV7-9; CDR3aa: CASSLGLAQETQYF; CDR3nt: TGTGCCAGCAGCTTAGGACTAGCTCAAGAGACCCAGTACTTC
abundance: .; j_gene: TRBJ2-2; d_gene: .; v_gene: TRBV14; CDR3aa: CASSRDLNTGELFF; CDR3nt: TGTGCCAGCAGCCGGGACCTGAACACCGGGGAGCTGTTTTTT
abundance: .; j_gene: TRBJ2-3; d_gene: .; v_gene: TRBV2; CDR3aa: CASSAVARSDTQYF; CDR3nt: TGTGCCAGCAGTGCGGTAGCCCGTTCAGATACGCAGTATTTT
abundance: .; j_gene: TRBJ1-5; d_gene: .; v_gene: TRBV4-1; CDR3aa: CASSQDPRGGNQPQHF; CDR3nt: TGCGCCAGCAGCCAAGATCCGAGGGGCGGCAATCAGCCCCAGCATTTT
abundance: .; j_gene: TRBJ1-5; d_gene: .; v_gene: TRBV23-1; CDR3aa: CASSQSFRTSGPQPQHF; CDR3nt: TGCGCCAGCAGTCAATCGTTCCGGACATCGGGCCCTCAGCCCCAGCATTTT
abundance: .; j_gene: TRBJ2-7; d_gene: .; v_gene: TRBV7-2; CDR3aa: CASSFSREYEQYF; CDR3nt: TGTGCCAGCAGCTTTAGCAGGGAGTACGAGCAGTACTTC
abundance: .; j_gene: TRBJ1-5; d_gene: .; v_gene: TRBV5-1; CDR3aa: CASSLDRNQPQHF; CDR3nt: TGCGCCAGCAGCTTGGACCGGAATCAGCCCCAGCATTTT
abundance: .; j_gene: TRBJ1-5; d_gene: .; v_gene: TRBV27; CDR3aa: CASRDSRRNQPQHF; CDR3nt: TGTGCCAGCAGAGACTCTAGGCGCAATCAGCCCCAGCATTTT
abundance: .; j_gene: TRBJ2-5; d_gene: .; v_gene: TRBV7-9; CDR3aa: CASSEIRGPRETQYF; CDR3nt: TGTGCCAGCAGTGAGATACGGGGCCCCAGAGAGACCCAGTACTTC
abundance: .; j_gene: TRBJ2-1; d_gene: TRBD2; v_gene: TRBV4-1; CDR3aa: CASSQDTSGSMFF; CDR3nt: TGCGCCAGCAGCCAAGATACTAGCGGGAGTATGTTCTTC
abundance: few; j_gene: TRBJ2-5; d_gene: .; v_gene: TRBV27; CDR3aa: CASSRETQYF; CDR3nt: TGTGCCAGCTCAAGGGAGACCCAGTACTTC
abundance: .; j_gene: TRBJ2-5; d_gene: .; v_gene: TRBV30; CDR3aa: CAWSALGEGETQYF; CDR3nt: TGTGCCTGGTCGGCCTTGGGGGAAGGGGAGACCCAGTACTTC
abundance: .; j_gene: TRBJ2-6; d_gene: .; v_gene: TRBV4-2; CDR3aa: CASSHPTSGANVLTF; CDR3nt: TGTGCCAGCAGCCATCCCACATCTGGGGCCAACGTCCTGACTTTC
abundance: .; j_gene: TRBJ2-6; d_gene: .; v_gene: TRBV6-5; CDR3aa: CASSYREGSVLTF; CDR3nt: TGTGCCAGCAGTTACCGCGAGGGAAGCGTCCTGACTTTC
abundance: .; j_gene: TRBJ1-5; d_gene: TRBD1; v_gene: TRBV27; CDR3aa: CASSSRQGVYQPQHF; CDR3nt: TGTGCCAGCAGTTCAAGACAGGGTGTTTACCAGCCCCAGCATTTT
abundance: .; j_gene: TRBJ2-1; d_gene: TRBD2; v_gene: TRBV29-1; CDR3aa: CSAALLAGGSNEQFF; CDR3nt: TGCAGCGCCGCCCTACTAGCGGGAGGCTCTAATGAGCAGTTCTTC
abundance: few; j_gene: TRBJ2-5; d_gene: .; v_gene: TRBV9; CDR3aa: CASSVGQIQETQYF; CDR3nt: TGTGCCAGCAGCGTAGGCCAGATTCAAGAGACCCAGTACTTC
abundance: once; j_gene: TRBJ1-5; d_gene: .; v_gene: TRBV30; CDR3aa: CAWSVGQGLLPQHF; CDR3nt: TGTGCCTGGAGTGTGGGGCAGGGCCTCCTGCCCCAGCATTTT
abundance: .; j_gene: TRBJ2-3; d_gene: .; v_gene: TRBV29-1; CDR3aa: CSVRGRLTDTQYF; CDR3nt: TGCAGCGTTCGCGGACGCCTCACAGATACGCAGTATTTT
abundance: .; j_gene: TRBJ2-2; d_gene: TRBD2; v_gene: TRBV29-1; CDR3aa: CSVEIATSAPGELFF; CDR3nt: TGCAGCGTTGAGATCGCAACTAGCGCTCCCGGGGAGCTGTTTTTT
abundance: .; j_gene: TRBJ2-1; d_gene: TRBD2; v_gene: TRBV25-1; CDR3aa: CASSEEETSGYTYNEQFF; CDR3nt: TGTGCCAGCAGTGAAGAGGAGACTAGCGGGTACACCTACAATGAGCAGTTCTTC
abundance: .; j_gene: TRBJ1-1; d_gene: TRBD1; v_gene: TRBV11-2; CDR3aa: CASSLGRGRWTEAFF; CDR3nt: TGTGCCAGCAGTTTAGGCAGGGGGCGTTGGACTGAAGCTTTCTTT
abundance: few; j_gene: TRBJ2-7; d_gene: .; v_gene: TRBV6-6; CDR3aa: CASRASRGTAYEQYF; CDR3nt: TGTGCCAGCAGGGCCTCCCGCGGGACAGCCTACGAGCAGTACTTC
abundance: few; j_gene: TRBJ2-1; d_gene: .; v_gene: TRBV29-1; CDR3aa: CSGGAGYRDEQFF; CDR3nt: TGCAGCGGAGGGGCAGGGTATAGGGATGAGCAGTTCTTC
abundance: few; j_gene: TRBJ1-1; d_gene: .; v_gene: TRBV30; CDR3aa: CAWSGFSGTEAFF; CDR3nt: TGTGCCTGGAGTGGTTTCTCTGGGACTGAAGCTTTCTTT
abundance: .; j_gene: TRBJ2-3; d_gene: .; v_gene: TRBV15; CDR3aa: CATSRATDTQYF; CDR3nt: TGTGCCACCAGCCGCGCCACAGATACGCAGTATTTT
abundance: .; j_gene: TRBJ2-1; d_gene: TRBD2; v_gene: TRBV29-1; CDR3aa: CSVGFLAGVYNEQFF; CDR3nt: TGCAGCGTTGGATTCCTAGCGGGAGTCTACAATGAGCAGTTCTTC
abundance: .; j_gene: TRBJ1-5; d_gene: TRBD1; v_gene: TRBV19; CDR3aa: CASSQTGGNQPQHF; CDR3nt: TGTGCCAGTAGCCAGACAGGGGGCAATCAGCCCCAGCATTTT
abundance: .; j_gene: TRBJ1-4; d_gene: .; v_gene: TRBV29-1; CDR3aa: CSVSTYIGEKLFF; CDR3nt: TGCAGCGTCTCAACTTACATCGGCGAAAAACTGTTTTTT
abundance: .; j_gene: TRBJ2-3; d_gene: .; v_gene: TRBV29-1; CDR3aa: CSVGGRTDTQYF; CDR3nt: TGCAGCGTCGGGGGCCGCACAGATACGCAGTATTTT
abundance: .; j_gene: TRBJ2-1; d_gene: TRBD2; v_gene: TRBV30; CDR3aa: CAWRGLAGGNNEQFF; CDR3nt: TGTGCCTGGAGAGGACTAGCGGGAGGTAACAATGAGCAGTTCTTC
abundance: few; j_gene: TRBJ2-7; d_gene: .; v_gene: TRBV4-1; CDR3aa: CASSQDWAGPRKFWHF; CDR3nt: TGCGCCAGCAGCCAAGATTGGGCGGGACCCCGGAAGTTTTGGCACTTC
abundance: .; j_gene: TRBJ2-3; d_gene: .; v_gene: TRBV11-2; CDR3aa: CASSNPTDTQYF; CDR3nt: TGTGCCAGCAGCAACCCCACAGATACGCAGTATTTT
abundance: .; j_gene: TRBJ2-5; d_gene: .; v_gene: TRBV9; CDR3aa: CASSVVGGTSETQYF; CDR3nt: TGTGCCAGCAGCGTAGTAGGCGGGACAAGTGAGACCCAGTACTTC
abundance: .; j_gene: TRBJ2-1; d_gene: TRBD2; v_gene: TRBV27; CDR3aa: CASSSVAGPLRYEQFF; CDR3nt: TGTGCCAGCAGTTCAGTAGCGGGACCCCTTCGATATGAGCAGTTCTTC
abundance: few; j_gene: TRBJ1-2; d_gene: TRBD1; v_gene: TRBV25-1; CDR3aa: CASSEHRQGVQDGYTF; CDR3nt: TGTGCCAGCAGTGAACACCGACAGGGGGTTCAGGATGGCTACACCTTC
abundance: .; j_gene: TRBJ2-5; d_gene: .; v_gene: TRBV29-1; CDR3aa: CSVDGLGQTQYF; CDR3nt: TGCAGCGTGGATGGACTGGGCCAGACCCAGTACTTC
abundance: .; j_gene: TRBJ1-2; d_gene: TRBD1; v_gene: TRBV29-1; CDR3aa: CSVAGGAGGYTF; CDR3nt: TGCAGCGTTGCAGGGGGAGCGGGTGGCTACACCTTC
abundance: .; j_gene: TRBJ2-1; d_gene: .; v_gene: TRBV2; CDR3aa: CASSEASSTGFF; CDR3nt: TGTGCCAGCAGTGAAGCTAGTAGCACGGGGTTCTTC
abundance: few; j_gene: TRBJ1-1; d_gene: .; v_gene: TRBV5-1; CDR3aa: CASSWGTANTEAFF; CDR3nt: TGCGCCAGCAGCTGGGGGACGGCGAACACTGAAGCTTTCTTT
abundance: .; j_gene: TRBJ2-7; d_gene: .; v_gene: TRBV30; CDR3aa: CAWSSSYERYF; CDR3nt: TGTGCCTGGAGCTCATCCTACGAGCGGTACTTC
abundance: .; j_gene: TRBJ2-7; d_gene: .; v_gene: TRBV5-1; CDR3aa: CASRGTYEQYF; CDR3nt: TGCGCCAGCCGGGGTACCTACGAGCAGTACTTC
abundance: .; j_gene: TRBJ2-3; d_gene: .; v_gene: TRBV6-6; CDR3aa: CASLRDNTDTQYF; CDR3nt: TGTGCCAGCCTCCGGGACAACACAGATACGCAGTATTTT
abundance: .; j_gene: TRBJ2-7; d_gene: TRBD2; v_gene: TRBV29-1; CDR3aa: CSVKSGVLDEQYF; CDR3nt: TGCAGCGTAAAGAGCGGGGTCTTGGACGAGCAGTACTTC
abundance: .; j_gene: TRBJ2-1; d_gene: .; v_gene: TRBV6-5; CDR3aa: CASSYTQVSNEQFF; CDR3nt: TGTGCCAGCAGTTACACGCAGGTGTCCAATGAGCAGTTCTTC
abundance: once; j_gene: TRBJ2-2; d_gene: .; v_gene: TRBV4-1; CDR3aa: CASSKGQEWGTGELFF; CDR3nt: TGCGCCAGCAGCAAAGGGCAGGAATGGGGCACCGGGGAGCTGTTTTTT
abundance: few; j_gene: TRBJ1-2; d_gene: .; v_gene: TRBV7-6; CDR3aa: CASSLDARENGVYTF; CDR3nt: TGTGCCAGCAGCTTAGACGCGAGGGAGAACGGTGTCTACACCTTC
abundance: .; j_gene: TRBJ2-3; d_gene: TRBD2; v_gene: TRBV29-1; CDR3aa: CSAGLAGGTTDTQYF; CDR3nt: TGCAGCGCAGGACTAGCTGGTGGGACCACAGATACGCAGTATTTT